This TCR beta chain was obtained from a study of T-cell memory formation after mild COVID-19. Study-wide background: The study found TCR clusters largely donor specific.

This clonotype was counted at least ten times. Its specificity is not known. 5'RACE primed at constant segments yielded TCR alpha and TCR beta cDNA libraries bearing sample barcodes and UMIs. TCRdb reprocessed the 5' RACE reads with MiXCR, giving one entry per CDR3 protein. The sample carries a few hundred thousand distinct CDR3 sequences, 13% to 15% recorded once. Overall study results and limits: Most CD4+ clones that shrank were in CM and EM, while CD8+ ones turned up in EMRA. Contracting clones from day 15 to 85 had balanced CD4/CD8; later expanders favoured CD4+.

V lost 5 bases and J lost 3, with 13 bases in between. Germline-derived CDR1 and CDR2 are MNHNY and SVGAGI (reference sequence). This CDR3 is built from 14 residues. The gene calls are TRBV6-6 and TRBJ1-2; D gene ambiguous. The origin of this receptor is a man aged 18 to 29 who had mild COVID-19 (a few samples of this study predate the infection). Cell type and time point are not known. Sequenced: PBMCs or a T cell subset sorted from them (not recorded which). This CDR3 reads CASSEPGGYYGYTF. The CDR3 DNA follows: TGTGCCAGCAGTGAGCCCGGTGGATACTATGGCTACACCTTC.